These 13 T cell receptor beta chains came from one sample sequenced in a study of blood T cells in healthy people across ages. With a J-beta primer mix and a sample-barcoded 5' primer, a second PCR ran about 7 to 12 cycles. TCRdb reprocessed the 5' RACE reads via MiXCR and lists one record per CDR3 protein. The table has about 680,000 distinct CDR3 sequences, around 45% seen once. The sequenced sample consisted of blood. These receptors all come from an older woman in good health.

J is TRBJ2-5 and V is TRBV20-1, with D maybe TRBD2 (5 bases). This CDR3 comprises 13 residues. With 5 bases removed from V and 11 bases from J, the gap between germline ends came to 21 bases. Germline CDR1 and CDR2: DFQATT and SNEGSKA (reference sequence). CDR3 DNA: TGCAGTGCTGAGAGGGCTTTTTTGTATGAGCAGTACTTC. Translation: CSAERAFLYEQYF.

This clonotype was recorded a few times. This chain uses TRBV20-1 with TRBJ2-1; D might be TRBD1 or TRBD2, each matching 5 bases. Trimming took 2 bases from V and 4 from J, leaving 12 bases between them. Looked up from germline, CDR1 is DFQATT and CDR2 is SNEGSKA (reference sequence). The CDR3 is 14 residues long. CDR3 loop: CSARPGPPYNEQFF. In DNA form, the CDR3 reads TGCAGTGCTAGACCGGGACCGCCTTACAATGAGCAGTTCTTC.

The rearrangement links TRBV10-3 to TRBJ1-1; possibly TRBD1 for D (6 bases). V was trimmed by 4 bases and J by 1 base, leaving 10 bases between them. Looked up from germline, CDR1 is ENHRY and CDR2 is SYGVKD. The CDR3 is 14 amino acids. Here the CDR3 reads CAISGGGPNTEAFF. The CDR3 region has the DNA TGTGCCATCAGTGGGGGGGGGCCGAACACTGAAGCTTTCTTT.

In this sample, this clonotype turned up many times. This sequence joins TRBV29-1 and TRBJ2-3; 13 bases agree with TRBD2. The junction had 3 bases not matched to a gene; V was cut back by 7 bases and J by 5 bases. The CDR3 sequence is 13 residues long. Germline V gene data show CDR1 as SQVTM and CDR2 as ANQGSEA. The CDR3 DNA reads TGCAGCGCCCGGACTAGCGGGAGAGATACGCAGTATTTT. Protein sequence: CSARTSGRDTQYF.

This clonotype turned up a few times. For the CDR3, the DNA is TGCGCCAGCAGCCGACAGACTTCCGGGACTAGCGAGGTGTACGAGCAGTACTTC. It encodes CASSRQTSGTSEVYEQYF. The chain combines TRBV4-3 with TRBJ2-7, with 10 positions matching TRBD2. CDR1 is LGHNA, CDR2 YSLEER, per germline. Trimming cost V 4 bases and J 4 bases; bases outside gene matches: 16. The CDR3 sequence is 18 residues long.

This clonotype has a handful of counts. V usage is TRBV7-2 and J usage is TRBJ2-7; D ambiguous. The CDR3 spans 14 residues. V was cut by 5 bases and J by 5 bases, with 16 bases left in between. Per germline, CDR1 SGHTA and CDR2 FQGNSA. The CDR3 bases are TGTGCCAGCAGCCATACTCCCGAGCGCCACGAGCAGTACTTC. As protein: CASSHTPERHEQYF. Together with reference TRBV7-2 and TRBJ2-7, the CDR3 gives the full variable domain: GAGVSQSPSNKVTEKGKDVELRCDPISGHTALYWYRQSLGQGLEFLIYFQGNSAPDKSGLPSDRFSAERTGGSVSTLTIQRTQQEDSAVYLCASSHTPERHEQYFGPGTRLTVT.

In this sample, this clonotype turned up a few times. The rearrangement links TRBV5-1 to TRBJ1-1; tentatively, D is TRBD1 (5 bases). Trimming stripped 5 bases from V and 1 base from J, with 12 bases between. The germline V gene encodes CDR1 SGHRS and CDR2 YFSETQ. This CDR3 has 14 residues. The CDR3, as DNA: TGCGCCAGCAGTCTCCCAACAGGGAACACTGAAGCTTTCTTT. Translating gives CASSLPTGNTEAFF.

The chain combines TRBV6-1 with TRBJ2-1, with D possibly being TRBD1 (6 bases). This CDR3 is built from 13 residues. Trimming shortened V by 10 bases and J by 1 base, and 11 bases separated the two germline ends. Germline assignment: CDR1 MNHNS and CDR2 SASEGT. The CDR3 DNA is TGTGCCACCATAACAGGGTCCTACAATGAGCAGTTCTTC. Amino acids: CATITGSYNEQFF.

The chain has TRBV7-2 and TRBJ2-7, with D possibly matching TRBD1 (5 bases). In germline, CDR1 is SGHTA, CDR2 FQGNSA. The CDR3 extends over 14 amino acids. Trimming shortened V by 2 bases and J by 6 bases, and 14 bases separated the two germline ends. The CDR3 DNA sequence: TGTGCCAGCAGCTTACTGACCCTCAGGGCCGAGCAGTACTTC. It yields the protein CASSLLTLRAEQYF. The full variable domain, its missing parts supplied by reference TRBV7-2 and TRBJ2-7, is GAGVSQSPSNKVTEKGKDVELRCDPISGHTALYWYRQSLGQGLEFLIYFQGNSAPDKSGLPSDRFSAERTGGSVSTLTIQRTQQEDSAVYLCASSLLTLRAEQYFGPGTRLTVT.

Concerning this clonotype: Compared with germline, one end of the junction differs, possibly owing to a read error. The chain is built from TRBV4-2 and TRBJ1-5, with a weak D call TRBD1 (5 bases). Per the germline V gene, CDR1 is LGHNA and CDR2 is YNFKEQ. The CDR3 sequence is 15 residues long. CDR3 loop: CASSQDPMGGQPRHF. CDR3 DNA sequence: TGTGCCAGCAGCCAAGATCCTATGGGGGGTCAGCCCCGGCATTTT.

V and J are TRBV20-1 and TRBJ2-1, with 9 bases that match TRBD1. V was pared by 0 bases and J by 6 bases, with 9 bases of the junction left unmatched. The CDR3 consists of 16 residues. CDR1 DFQATT and CDR2 SNEGSKA come from the germline V gene (reference sequence). This CDR3 is CSARDRRQGGGNEQFF. For the CDR3, the DNA is TGCAGTGCTAGAGATCGCCGACAGGGGGGGGGCAATGAGCAGTTCTTC.

The chain carries TRBV6-5 and TRBJ1-2; 7 bases map to TRBD1. Germline assignment: CDR1 MNHEY and CDR2 SVGAGI. The J segment lost 2 bases and the V segment lost 6 bases, leaving 6 bases of the junction unmatched. CDR3 size: 14 residues. The CDR3 reads CASRRLGQNYGYTF. The CDR3 DNA sequence: TGTGCCAGCAGACGCCTGGGACAGAACTATGGCTACACCTTC.

This clonotype was counted only a few times. The chain combines TRBV2 with TRBJ2-3, with D possibly called TRBD1 or TRBD2 (5 bases each). Trimming shortened V by 6 bases and J by 4 bases, and 8 bases separated the two germline ends. CDR3 length equals 12 residues. The germline CDR1 and CDR2 sequences are SNHLY and FYNNEI. CDR3 region: CASRGVADTQYF. CDR3 in DNA: TGTGCCAGCAGGGGGGTGGCAGATACGCAGTATTTT.